The clone carrying this T cell receptor beta chain turned up a few times. Its antigen is undetermined. V lost 9 bases and J lost 0, with 11 bases in between. CDR1 is LNHDA and CDR2 is SQIVND in the germline V gene (reference sequence). The CDR3 runs 13 residues. This sample stems from a study of beta chain features in type 1 diabetes. Study results and limitations: Researchers report that Type 1 diabetes patients had moderately but significantly shorter TCRB CDR3s across all four CD4+ subsets.

Expressed TCRB transcripts got sequenced, as all isolated RNA was reverse transcribed. The data were produced by immunoSEQ multiplex PCR, yet TCRdb's version contains in-frame clones alone and is incomplete. The data contain roughly 230,000 clones, approximately 10% of them seen just once; the ten biggest clones take up around 0.017%. The chain joins TRBV19 to TRBJ2-5, with a tentative D call TRBD1 (6 bases). The sequenced sample was naive CD4+ T cells from blood. This receptor was taken from a man in his thirties or forties with type 1 diabetes. The chain's CDR3 is CASRQDNQETQYF. For the CDR3, the DNA is TGTGCCAGCCGACAGGACAACCAAGAGACCCAGTACTTC.